These 21 T cell receptor beta chains originate from one sample sequenced in a study of T cell changes during pregnancy in multiple sclerosis. Sequenced by immunoSEQ multiplex PCR; TCRdb stores in-frame clones only, minus some. Here the sample spans tens of thousands of clones, just under 95% being singletons. Sequenced here: peripheral blood, sampled after pregnancy. The receptors here all came from a female donor in good health, enrolled as a control in a pregnancy study.

The V and J genes are TRBV20-1 and TRBJ2-7; D perhaps matches TRBD1 (6 bases). Per the germline V gene, CDR1 is DFQATT and CDR2 is SNEGSKA (reference sequence). CDR3 length equals 11 residues. V was pared by 3 bases and J by 3 bases, with 6 bases between. CDR3 nucleotide sequence: TGCAGTGCTAGGGACAGCTACGAGCAGTACTTC. It yields the protein CSARDSYEQYF.

The chain is built from TRBV28 and TRBJ1-1; maybe TRBD1 (6 bases). The CDR3 loop spans 14 amino acids. The germline CDR1 and CDR2 sequences are MDHEN and SYDVKM. Trimming removed 2 bases at V and 11 bases at J, with 18 bases between. CDR3 bases: TGTGCCAGCAGTTTAAGGTCGGGGGGGCCGGACGCTTTCTTT. Translation: CASSLRSGGPDAFF. Filled out from reference TRBV28 and TRBJ1-1, the complete variable domain reads DVKVTQSSRYLVKRTGEKVFLECVQDMDHENMFWYRQDPGLGLRLIYFSYDVKMKEKGDIPEGYSVSREKKERFSLILESASTNQTSMYLCASSLRSGGPDAFFGQGTRLTVV.

The rearrangement joins TRBV6-1 to TRBJ1-2, with D uncertain. This CDR3 region has 12 residues. Trimming left V 4 bases short and J 4 bases short, with 7 bases between. Germline loops: CDR1 MNHNS, CDR2 SASEGT. The CDR3 reads CASSGRGYGYTF. CDR3 sequence (DNA): TGTGCCAGCAGTGGGAGAGGCTATGGCTACACCTTC.

The chain joins TRBV27 to TRBJ2-5, with a weak D call TRBD2 (6 bases). The J call is in doubt because the DNA end fits TRBJ2-7 better. Germline V lookup: CDR1 MNHEY, CDR2 SMNVEV (reference sequence). CDR3 length: 16 residues. The CDR3 sequence: CASSLSTTSIAYEQYF. CDR3 coding DNA: TGTGCCAGCAGTTTATCGACGACTAGTATCGCCTACGAGCAGTACTTC.

The chain joins TRBV6-5 to TRBJ2-7; 7 nucleotides agree with TRBD2. The CDR3 totals 14 residues. The germline gives CDR1 MNHEY, CDR2 SVGAGI. V shed 10 bases, J shed 3 bases, and the junction held 12 bases outside the gene matches. In nucleotides, the CDR3 is TGTGCCACCGTGGTGGCGGGAGTCTACTACGAGCAGTACTTC. Translation: CATVVAGVYYEQYF.

Of note for this clone: A read error may account for a junction end that differs from germline. The genes are TRBV19 and TRBJ2-1; D is perhaps TRBD2 (6 bases). CDR3 length equals 13 residues. Germline V gene lookup returns CDR1 LNHDA and CDR2 SQIVND (reference sequence). The DNA for the CDR3 is TGTGCCAGTAGGATAGGTGGGAGGAATGAGCAGTTCTTC. Its translation: CASRIGGRNEQFF.

J is TRBJ1-4 and V is TRBV21-1; the DNA was not used to check the table's D call, TRBD1. TRBV21-1 is classified as a pseudogene. The CDR3 spans 18 residues. The CDR3 DNA reads as TGTGCCAGCAGCGGACCGGGACAGGAGATTCCAACTAATGAAAAACTGTTTTTT. It is translated as CASSGPGQEIPTNEKLFF.

V is TRBV7-2 and J is TRBJ2-3; 10 bases fit TRBD2. The CDR3 has 14 residues. J lost 6 bases, V lost 3 bases, and 3 bases had no gene match. Germline CDR1 and CDR2: SGHTA and FQGNSA. The CDR3 sequence is CASSFNSGRDTQYF. DNA of the CDR3: TGTGCCAGCAGCTTTAATAGCGGGAGGGATACGCAGTATTTT.

V and J are TRBV18 and TRBJ1-4; 7 nucleotides align to TRBD1. V shed 3 bases and J 5 bases; nucleotides not matched to a gene: 6. The CDR3 spans 15 residues. Germline assignment: CDR1 KGHSH and CDR2 LQKENI. As DNA, the CDR3 is TGTGCCAGCTCACCCAGAGGGACAGAGAATGAAAAACTGTTTTTT. It yields the protein CASSPRGTENEKLFF.

In its sample, this clone was seen once. The chain combines TRBV29-1 with TRBJ2-7; D is possibly TRBD2 (6 bases). CDR1 and CDR2 (germline): SQVTM, ANQGSEA. The CDR3 sequence is 13 residues long. V was cut by 6 bases and J by 6 bases, with 18 bases left in between. The CDR3 DNA sequence: TGCAGCGTACAAGATGGGGGAGGCCGCGAGCAGTACTTC. Translating it yields CSVQDGGGREQYF.

Concerning this clone: An end of the junction differs from the germline gene, which may be a read error. This sequence joins TRBV6-5 and TRBJ2-1; TRBD2 aligns across 8 bases. CDR3 length: 13 amino acids. Germline V CDR1 and CDR2: MNHEY, SVGAGI. For the CDR3, the DNA is TGTGCCAGCAGTTCCCTGGGACTAGGCCCTGGAGTCTTC. Its translation is CASSSLGLGPGVF.

V gene TRBV2 combines with J gene TRBJ1-3; D uncertain. V was trimmed by 4 bases and J by 4 bases, leaving 8 bases between them. Germline-derived CDR1 and CDR2 are SNHLY and FYNNEI. CDR3 size: 13 residues. Here the CDR3 DNA reads TGTGCCAGCAGTGCCACAGCCGGAAACACCATATATTTT. Its translation: CASSATAGNTIYF.

This rearrangement joins TRBV2 to TRBJ2-2, with D tentatively TRBD1 (5 bases). The CDR3 loop spans 14 amino acids. Trimming left V 6 bases short and J 4 bases short, with 12 bases between. The V gene's germline CDR1 is SNHLY and CDR2 FYNNEI. CDR3 nucleotides: TGTGCCAGCAGATTGGGGCACTCCACCGGGGAGCTGTTTTTT. This translates into CASRLGHSTGELFF.

This chain joins TRBV29-1 and TRBJ2-3; 7 bases align to TRBD2. CDR3 length equals 13 residues. Losses at the gene ends were 8 bases for V and 2 bases for J; bases not matched to a gene: 7. Germline CDR1 and CDR2: SQVTM and ANQGSEA. The CDR3 protein is CSTEGTTTDTQYF. DNA of the CDR3: TGCAGCACTGAGGGGACTACCACAGATACGCAGTATTTT.

The chain combines TRBV7-8 with TRBJ2-6; maybe TRBD1 (6 bases). Trimming cost V 2 bases and J 1 base, with 18 bases left between them. Germline V gene lookup returns CDR1 SGHVS and CDR2 FQNEAQ. This CDR3 has 19 amino acids. In DNA, the CDR3 is TGTGCCAGCAGCTTACGAGTAAGCCCGAGGGGGTCTGGGGCCAACGTCCTGACTTTC. This gives the protein CASSLRVSPRGSGANVLTF.

This clone was recorded once. The chain couples TRBV9 to TRBJ2-1; 9 bases match TRBD2. Trimming at V came to 0 bases and at J to 8 bases, leaving 6 bases not matched to a gene. The CDR3 length is 15 residues. Per the germline V gene, CDR1 is SGDLS and CDR2 is YYNGEE. The CDR3 sequence is CASSVVLAGQHEQFF. The CDR3 coding sequence is TGTGCCAGCAGCGTAGTTCTAGCGGGACAACATGAGCAGTTCTTC. The whole variable domain, remainder taken from reference TRBV9 and TRBJ2-1, is DSGVTQTPKHLITATGQRVTLRCSPRSGDLSVYWYQQSLDQGLQFLIQYYNGEERAKGNILERFSAQQFPDLHSELNLSSLELGDSALYFCASSVVLAGQHEQFFGPGTRLTVL.

The chain carries TRBV28 and TRBJ2-3; a weak D match, TRBD1 (5 bases). The germline gives CDR1 MDHEN, CDR2 SYDVKM. The V gene lost 5 bases and the J gene lost 6 bases, with 9 bases spanning the gap. This CDR3 spans 12 amino acids. The CDR3 protein is CASSPKGDTQYF. As DNA, the CDR3 is TGTGCCAGCAGTCCTAAGGGGGATACGCAGTATTTT.

The table lists this clone with a count of one. The chain has TRBV18 and TRBJ2-7; 7 nucleotides agree with TRBD1. CDR3 size: 14 residues. The germline CDR1 and CDR2 sequences are KGHSH and LQKENI. Trimming cost V 1 base and J 3 bases; bases outside gene matches: 3. The CDR3 region has the DNA TGTGCCAGCTCACCACAGGGGGCCCGCTACGAGCAGTACTTC. Translated, it gives CASSPQGARYEQYF.

This chain uses TRBV6-5 with TRBJ2-1; possibly TRBD2 for D (5 bases). CDR3 length equals 16 residues. Trimming took off 0 bases at V and 3 bases at J, with 12 bases between the two ends. Germline V lookup: CDR1 MNHEY, CDR2 SVGAGI. CDR3 DNA sequence: TGTGCCAGCAGTTACTCAGGACTGTCTTTCTACAATGAGCAGTTCTTC. Its translation is CASSYSGLSFYNEQFF.

This chain links TRBV7-8 with TRBJ2-1, with TRBD2 identical over 8 bases. The germline CDR1 and CDR2 sequences are SGHVS and FQNEAQ. V dropped 2 bases and J dropped 6; count of bases not matched to a gene: 9. This CDR3 spans 16 amino acids. The CDR3 DNA is TGTGCCAGCAGCTTACTCGGGACTCGGGGGGGCAATGAGCAGTTCTTC. The encoded protein is CASSLLGTRGGNEQFF.

V gene TRBV15 combines with J gene TRBJ1-2, with unresolved D. The CDR3 runs to 16 residues. Looked up from germline, CDR1 is LNHNV and CDR2 is YYDKDF (reference sequence). The V end lost 0 bases, the J end lost 0 bases, and 11 bases lay between the germline ends. The CDR3 loop reads CATSRDSERANYGYTF. The CDR3, as DNA: TGTGCCACCAGCAGAGATTCCGAGAGGGCTAACTATGGCTACACCTTC.